The entry below gives a single TCR beta chain sequence along with its context. The antigen is not known. Control samples were healthy donors' buffy coats. The source of the sample is a study of STAT5B mutations in CD4+ large granular lymphocyte leukemia. About the study: The CDR3 'QG' motif was associated with a particular HLA allele among healthy donors.

Findings and limits, study-wide: Patient CD4-sorted repertoires stayed more clonal than healthy ones after leukemic-clone removal.

The assay was immunoSEQ multiplex PCR, and TCRdb's table has in-frame clones only and misses some. This table has approximately 20,000 clones, 84% appearing once. Sequencing was done on a sample of CD4+ T cells from blood buffy coats. This clonotype originated in a human donor in good health.

This chain's CDR3 is CASSSGQGTAKNIQYF. In DNA, the CDR3 is TGTGCCAGCAGCTCGGGACAGGGCACGGCCAAAAACATTCAGTACTTC. This chain joins TRBV11-2 and TRBJ2-4, with TRBD1 identical over 9 bases. The germline gives CDR1 SGHAT, CDR2 FQNNGV. Trimming removed 4 bases from V and 1 base from J; junction bases left unmatched: 5. The CDR3 sequence is 16 residues long.